Below are 21 T cell receptor beta chains sequenced from a single sample in a study of PD-1 blockade in classical Hodgkin lymphoma. Here immunoSEQ multiplex PCR was the method, and the copy in TCRdb shows in-frame clones only, minus some. The sample has roughly 100,000 clones; more than 70% are singletons. Time point: cycle 4 day 1 (C4D1), after about 6 weeks of nivolumab. Every one of the patients relapsed after autologous stem cell transplantation (brentuximab vedotin exposure was variable). Sequenced here: peripheral blood mononuclear cells (PBMCs), sampled before the fourth cycle of nivolumab. The receptors shown here come from a human donor with classical Hodgkin lymphoma.

The V and J genes are TRBV7-6 and TRBJ2-2; D not certain. Trimming cost V 1 base and J 4 bases, with 7 bases left between them. The germline V gene has CDR1 SGHVS and CDR2 FNYEAQ. The CDR3 spans 14 residues. The CDR3 protein is CASSLEGPTGELFF. The CDR3, as DNA: TGTGCCAGCAGCTTAGAGGGCCCCACCGGGGAGCTGTTTTTT.

The V and J genes are TRBV18 and TRBJ2-2, with 7 bases identical to TRBD2. The trim removed 5 bases at V and 3 bases at J, leaving 3 bases unmatched. Germline V gives CDR1 KGHSH, CDR2 LQKENI. The CDR3 has 14 amino acids. The CDR3 bases are TGTGCCAGCTCAGACCTAGCGGACACCGGGGAGCTGTTTTTT. It specifies CASSDLADTGELFF.

The V call is TRBV7-9, the J call TRBJ2-5; tentatively, D is TRBD2 (6 bases). The germline V and J ends were trimmed by 8 bases and 0 bases, with 10 bases remaining between them. Germline lookup yields CDR1 SEHNR and CDR2 FQNEAQ (reference sequence). The CDR3 covers 13 residues. CDR3 DNA sequence: TGTGCCAGCTTAGGGACTTACCAAGAGACCCAGTACTTC. Its protein is CASLGTYQETQYF.

The sample holds one count of this clone. V usage is TRBV18 and J usage is TRBJ1-1; no clear D. This CDR3 is 11 amino acids long. V shed 6 bases and J shed 3 bases, with 5 bases lying between them. Germline V gene sequence: CDR1 KGHSH, CDR2 LQKENI. This CDR3 is CASSPDTEAFF. Written as DNA, the CDR3 is TGTGCCAGCTCCCCAGACACTGAAGCTTTCTTT. The full variable domain, in which reference TRBV18 and TRBJ1-1 provide the parts outside the CDR3, is NAGVMQNPRHLVRRRGQEARLRCSPMKGHSHVYWYRQLPEEGLKFMVYLQKENIIDESGMPKERFSAEFPKEGPSILRIQQVVRGDSAAYFCASSPDTEAFFGQGTRLTVV.

The chain combines TRBV11-2 with TRBJ2-7, with TRBD1 matching over 7 bases. This CDR3 contains 15 residues. Per the germline V gene, CDR1 is SGHAT and CDR2 is FQNNGV. V dropped 4 bases and J dropped 1; count of bases not matched to a gene: 7. CDR3 DNA sequence: TGTGCCAGCAGCTCCCAGGGGACAGCATCCTACGAGCAGTACTTC. Its translation: CASSSQGTASYEQYF.

CDR3: CASSLSPGDLNYGYTF. The DNA for the CDR3 is TGTGCCAGCAGTTTGTCACCAGGGGACCTCAACTATGGCTACACCTTC. The chain combines TRBV27 with TRBJ1-2, with a possible D match to TRBD1 (6 bases). This CDR3 region has 16 residues. From germline, CDR1 is MNHEY and CDR2 SMNVEV (reference sequence). Deletions cut 3 bases from V and 2 bases from J, with 16 bases between.

This CDR3 reads CASSRFSQGTYNEQFF. The CDR3 DNA reads TGCGCCAGCAGCCGATTCTCCCAGGGGACCTACAATGAGCAGTTCTTC. The rearrangement links TRBV5-1 to TRBJ2-1, with D perhaps TRBD1 (6 bases). This CDR3 region has 16 residues. The V and J ends lost 4 bases and 2 bases respectively, with 16 bases between them. Germline V gene sequence: CDR1 SGHRS, CDR2 YFSETQ.

V and J are TRBV6-5 and TRBJ1-1; possibly TRBD1 for D (5 bases). Germline-derived CDR1 and CDR2 are MNHEY and SVGAGI. The CDR3 sequence is 14 residues long. The ends were cut back, 4 bases at V and 5 bases at J, with 14 bases in the middle. In nucleotides, the CDR3 is TGTGCCAGCAGTTTCTCAGGGCTGTGGACTGAAGCTTTCTTT. It encodes CASSFSGLWTEAFF.

This chain connects TRBV13 to TRBJ2-3; 7 positions match TRBD2. The CDR3 covers 15 residues. Germline lookup yields CDR1 PRHDT and CDR2 FYEKMQ (reference sequence). J gave up 0 bases and V 4 bases, and 4 bases lay outside the gene matches. The CDR3 sequence is CASSSSGGSTDTQYF. The DNA for the CDR3 is TGTGCCAGCAGCTCCTCCGGGGGGAGCACAGATACGCAGTATTTT. The full variable domain, in which reference TRBV13 and TRBJ2-3 provide the parts outside the CDR3, is AAGVIQSPRHLIKEKRETATLKCYPIPRHDTVYWYQQGPGQDPQFLISFYEKMQSDKGSIPDRFSAQQFSDYHSELNMSSLELGDSALYFCASSSSGGSTDTQYFGPGTRLTVL.

The J gene is TRBJ1-6, the V gene TRBV19; 7 bases match TRBD1. Trimming at V came to 8 bases and at J to 8 bases, leaving 3 bases not matched to a gene. The CDR3 runs to 12 residues. In germline, CDR1 is LNHDA, CDR2 SQIVND (reference sequence). The DNA for the CDR3 is TGTGCCAGTTCTACAGGGGATTCACCCCTCCACTTT. Translating gives CASSTGDSPLHF.

The chain carries TRBV14 and TRBJ2-7, with 10 bases identical to TRBD1. The J segment lost 4 bases and the V segment lost 1 base, leaving 4 bases of the junction unmatched. Germline CDR1 and CDR2: SGHDN and FVKESK. The CDR3 is made up of 15 amino acids. This CDR3 reads CASSQAGTGVYEQYF. In DNA, the CDR3 is TGTGCCAGCAGCCAAGCCGGGACAGGGGTATACGAGCAGTACTTC.

This sequence joins TRBV4-1 and TRBJ2-3, with 7 bases fitting TRBD2. The germline V gene encodes CDR1 MGHRA and CDR2 YSYEKL. The CDR3 is made up of 16 amino acids. V lost 4 bases and J lost 2; bases outside the gene matches: 9. As DNA, the CDR3 is TGCGCCAGCAGCCTCAATCCAGCGGGGTTCACAGATACGCAGTATTTT. This translates into CASSLNPAGFTDTQYF.

This sequence joins TRBV10-1 and TRBJ1-3; 7 bases fit TRBD1. V lost 5 bases, J lost 4 bases, and 5 bases stayed unmatched. The CDR3 is 14 amino acids. Looked up from germline, CDR1 is WNHNN and CDR2 is SYGVQD (reference sequence). CDR3 DNA: TGCGCCAGCAGTTCGACAGGGCGAGGAAACACCATATATTTT. Protein: CASSSTGRGNTIYF.

The chain recombines TRBV28 with TRBJ1-1, with D maybe TRBD1 (5 bases). Trimming shortened V by 4 bases and J by 3 bases, and 15 bases separated the two germline ends. The germline V gene encodes CDR1 MDHEN and CDR2 SYDVKM. This CDR3 spans 15 amino acids. CDR3 sequence reads: CASSYETVAYTEAFF. CDR3 sequence (DNA): TGTGCCAGCAGTTACGAGACAGTGGCCTACACTGAAGCTTTCTTT.

V gene TRBV7-6 combines with J gene TRBJ2-5; no definite D call. V lost 3 bases and J 3 bases, leaving 8 bases between the germline ends. The germline V gene has CDR1 SGHVS and CDR2 FNYEAQ. The CDR3 consists of 13 residues. CDR3 sequence (DNA): TGTGCCAGCAGCTTTGAGGCAGAAGAGACCCAGTACTTC. Amino acids: CASSFEAEETQYF.

The chain recombines TRBV5-1 with TRBJ2-1, with 9 bases aligning to TRBD1. This CDR3 is 13 amino acids long. The junction had 3 bases not matched to a gene; V was cut back by 4 bases and J by 7 bases. Germline lookup yields CDR1 SGHRS and CDR2 YFSETQ. CDR3 sequence reads: CASSQGTGNEQFF. In nucleotides, the CDR3 is TGCGCCAGCAGCCAGGGGACAGGGAATGAGCAGTTCTTC. The full variable domain, its missing parts supplied by reference TRBV5-1 and TRBJ2-1, is KAGVTQTPRYLIKTRGQQVTLSCSPISGHRSVSWYQQTPGQGLQFLFEYFSETQRNKGNFPGRFSGRQFSNSRSEMNVSTLELGDSALYLCASSQGTGNEQFFGPGTRLTVL.

The chain links TRBV28 to TRBJ1-4; D may be TRBD1 (6 bases). CDR1 is MDHEN, CDR2 SYDVKM, per germline. V was pared by 6 bases and J by 7 bases, with 18 bases between. This CDR3 contains 15 residues. CDR3 coding DNA: TGTGCCAGCAGATCAGGACAGAGAAAAGGTGAAAAACTGTTTTTT. Protein sequence: CASRSGQRKGEKLFF.

This clone was detected a few times. This chain links TRBV11-2 with TRBJ1-5; D unresolved. The ends were cut back, 5 bases at V and 9 bases at J, with 14 bases in the middle. This CDR3 comprises 13 residues. Germline CDR1 SGHAT, CDR2 FQNNGV. CDR3 amino acids: CASSPSRSGPQHF. The CDR3 nucleotides are TGTGCCAGCAGCCCTTCACGGTCAGGGCCCCAGCATTTT.

The chain has TRBV19 and TRBJ2-2; 7 nucleotides line up with TRBD2. The germline CDR1 and CDR2 sequences are LNHDA and SQIVND (reference sequence). This CDR3 is 17 amino acids long. With V trimmed by 8 bases and J by 8 bases, 20 bases remained unmatched. CDR3 residues: CASVIGRGLQSSGELFF. CDR3 nucleotides: TGTGCCAGTGTAATAGGACGGGGACTACAGAGTTCTGGGGAGCTGTTTTTT.

This clone has a single count. The V call is TRBV28, the J call TRBJ2-1; TRBD2 is a possible D gene (5 bases). V was cut by 2 bases and J by 2 bases, with 13 bases left in between. CDR1 is MDHEN and CDR2 is SYDVKM in the germline V gene. The CDR3 contains 16 residues. As DNA, the CDR3 is TGTGCCAGCAGTTTAATAGCGCGTTCTACCTACAATGAGCAGTTCTTC. Amino acids: CASSLIARSTYNEQFF.

This chain joins TRBV9 and TRBJ2-7, with D possibly TRBD2 on 5 matching bases. CDR3 size: 15 residues. Trimming took 0 bases from V and 6 from J, leaving 16 bases between them. Germline CDR1 and CDR2: SGDLS and YYNGEE. The CDR3 sequence: CASSVGQASSGEQYF. In DNA form, the CDR3 reads TGTGCCAGCAGCGTAGGCCAGGCTAGCTCGGGCGAGCAGTACTTC.